This T cell receptor beta chain was found in a study of blood T cells in healthy people across ages. Whole-study findings and limits: Roughly linear declines in TCR beta diversity per million T cells occurred with age.

A second PCR of roughly 7 to 11 cycles used a sample-barcoded 5' primer and a J-beta primer mix. TCRdb processed the 5' RACE reads anew with MiXCR; each CDR3 protein has one entry. The data show about 400,000 distinct CDR3 sequences, 52% seen once. CDR3 length: 15 amino acids. Between the trimmed V and J ends, which lost 1 base and 1 base, there was a span of 8 bases. CDR1 and CDR2 (germline): LGHNA, YSLEER. This clonotype has more than one count but fewer than ten. What it binds is not known. The V call is TRBV4-3, the J call TRBJ2-1; no firm D call. Sequencing was done on a sample of blood. The receptor comes from a man aged 55 to 69 in good health. The CDR3 reads CASSQGPKSYNEQFF. Here the CDR3 DNA reads TGCGCCAGCAGCCAAGGTCCGAAGTCCTACAATGAGCAGTTCTTC.